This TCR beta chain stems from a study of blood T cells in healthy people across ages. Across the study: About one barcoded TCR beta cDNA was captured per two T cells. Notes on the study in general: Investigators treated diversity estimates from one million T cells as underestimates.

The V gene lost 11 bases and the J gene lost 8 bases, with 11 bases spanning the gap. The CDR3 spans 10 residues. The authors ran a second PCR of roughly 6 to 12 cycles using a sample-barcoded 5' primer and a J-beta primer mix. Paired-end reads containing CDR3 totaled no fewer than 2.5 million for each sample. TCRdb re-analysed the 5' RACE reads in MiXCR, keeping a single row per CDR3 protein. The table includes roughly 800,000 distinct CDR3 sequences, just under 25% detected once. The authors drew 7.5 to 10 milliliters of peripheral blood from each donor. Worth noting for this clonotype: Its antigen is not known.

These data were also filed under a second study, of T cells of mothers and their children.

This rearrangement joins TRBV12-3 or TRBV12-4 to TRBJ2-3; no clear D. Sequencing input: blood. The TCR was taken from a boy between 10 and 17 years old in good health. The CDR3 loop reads CAAQRGTQYF. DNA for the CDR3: TGTGCCGCCCAACGCGGTACGCAGTATTTT.